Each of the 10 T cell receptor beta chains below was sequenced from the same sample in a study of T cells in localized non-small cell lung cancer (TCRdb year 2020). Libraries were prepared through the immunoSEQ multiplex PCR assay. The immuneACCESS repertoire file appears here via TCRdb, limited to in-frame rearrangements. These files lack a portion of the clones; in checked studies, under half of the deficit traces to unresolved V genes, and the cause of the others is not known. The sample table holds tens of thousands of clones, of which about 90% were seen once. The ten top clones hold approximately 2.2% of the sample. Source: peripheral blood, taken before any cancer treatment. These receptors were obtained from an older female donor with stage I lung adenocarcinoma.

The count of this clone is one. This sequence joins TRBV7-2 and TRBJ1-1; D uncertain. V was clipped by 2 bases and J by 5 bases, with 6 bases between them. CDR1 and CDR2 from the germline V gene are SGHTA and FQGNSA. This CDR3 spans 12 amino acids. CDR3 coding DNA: TGTGCCAGCAGCTTACTTACGACTGAAGCTTTCTTT. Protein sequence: CASSLLTTEAFF.

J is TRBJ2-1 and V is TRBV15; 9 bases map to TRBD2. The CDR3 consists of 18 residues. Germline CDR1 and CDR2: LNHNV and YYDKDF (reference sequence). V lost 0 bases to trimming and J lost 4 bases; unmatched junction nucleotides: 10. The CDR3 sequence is CATSRELAGSWVYNEQFF. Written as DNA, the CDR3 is TGTGCCACCAGCAGAGAACTAGCGGGCTCCTGGGTTTACAATGAGCAGTTCTTC.

The CDR3 region is CASSESRTGSTDTQYF. CDR3 bases: TGCGCCAGCAGTGAGTCGAGGACAGGGAGCACAGATACGCAGTATTTT. The chain joins TRBV10-1 to TRBJ2-3; the match to TRBD1 covers 8 bases. CDR3 length: 16 residues. The V gene end was trimmed by 0 bases and the J gene end by 0 bases; junction bases not matched to a gene: 2. Germline CDR1 WNHNN, CDR2 SYGVQD (reference sequence).

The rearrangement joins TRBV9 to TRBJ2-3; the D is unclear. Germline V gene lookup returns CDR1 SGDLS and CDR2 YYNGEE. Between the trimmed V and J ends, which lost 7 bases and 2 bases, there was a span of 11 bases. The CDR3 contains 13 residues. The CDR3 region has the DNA TGTGCCAGCGCGGACGGACCCACAGATACGCAGTATTTT. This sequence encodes CASADGPTDTQYF. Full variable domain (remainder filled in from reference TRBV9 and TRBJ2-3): DSGVTQTPKHLITATGQRVTLRCSPRSGDLSVYWYQQSLDQGLQFLIQYYNGEERAKGNILERFSAQQFPDLHSELNLSSLELGDSALYFCASADGPTDTQYFGPGTRLTVL.

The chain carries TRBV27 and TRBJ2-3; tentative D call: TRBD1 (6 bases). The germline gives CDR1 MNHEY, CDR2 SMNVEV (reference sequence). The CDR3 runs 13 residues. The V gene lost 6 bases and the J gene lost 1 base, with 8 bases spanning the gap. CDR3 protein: CASRRQGTDTQYF. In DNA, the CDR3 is TGTGCCAGCAGGAGACAGGGCACAGATACGCAGTATTTT.

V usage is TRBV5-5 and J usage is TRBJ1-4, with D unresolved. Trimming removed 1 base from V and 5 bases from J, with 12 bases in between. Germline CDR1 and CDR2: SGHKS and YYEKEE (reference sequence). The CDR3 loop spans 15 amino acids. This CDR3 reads CASSLRAGSNEKLFF. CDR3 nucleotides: TGTGCCAGCAGCTTGAGGGCTGGATCCAATGAAAAACTGTTTTTT.

The chain's CDR3 is CAWSPGTGTYEQYF. The CDR3 DNA reads as TGTGCCTGGTCACCCGGGACAGGGACCTACGAGCAGTACTTC. The chain combines TRBV30 with TRBJ2-7; the match to TRBD1 covers 9 bases. J lost 2 bases, V lost 5 bases, and 7 bases had no gene match. Germline CDR1 is GTSNPN and CDR2 is SVGIG (reference sequence). This CDR3 contains 14 residues.

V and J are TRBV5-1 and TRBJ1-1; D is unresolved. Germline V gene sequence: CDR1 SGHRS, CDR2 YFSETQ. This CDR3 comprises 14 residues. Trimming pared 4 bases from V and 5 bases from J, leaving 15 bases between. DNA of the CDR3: TGCGCCAGCAGCGGGAGCCCATTAGGGACTGAAGCTTTCTTT. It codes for CASSGSPLGTEAFF.

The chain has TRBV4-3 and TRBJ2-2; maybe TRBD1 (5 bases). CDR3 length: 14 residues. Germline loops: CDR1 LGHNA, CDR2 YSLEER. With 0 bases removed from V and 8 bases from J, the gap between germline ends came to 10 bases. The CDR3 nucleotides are TGCGCCAGCAGCCAAGAACCAAGGGGAGGGGAGCTGTTTTTT. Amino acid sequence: CASSQEPRGGELFF.

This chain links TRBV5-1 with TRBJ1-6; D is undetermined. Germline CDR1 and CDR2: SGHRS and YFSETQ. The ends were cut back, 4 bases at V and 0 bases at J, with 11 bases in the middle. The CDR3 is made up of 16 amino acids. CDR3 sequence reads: CASSPDGGSYNSPLHF. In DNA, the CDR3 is TGCGCCAGCAGCCCGGATGGCGGCTCCTATAATTCACCCCTCCACTTT.